The 23 T cell receptor beta chains below all came from one sample that was sequenced in a study of blood T cell repertoires in COVID-19. Sequencing was performed with immunoSEQ multiplex PCR; in TCRdb, only in-frame clones are kept and a portion is missing. The sample yields 220,000 or so clones, 80% to 85% seen once. Sequenced sample: peripheral blood. These receptors came from a woman aged 25 to 39 who had recovered from COVID-19.

The J gene is TRBJ2-2, the V gene TRBV29-1, with 9 bases aligning to TRBD1. The CDR3 consists of 15 residues. Per the germline V gene, CDR1 is SQVTM and CDR2 is ANQGSEA. Germline trimming cut 6 bases from V and 4 bases from J; bases unmatched to any gene: 9. CDR3 sequence: CSVSGTGTRTGELFF. The CDR3 DNA follows: TGCAGCGTCTCCGGGACAGGGACGCGCACCGGGGAGCTGTTTTTT.

The gene calls are TRBV9 and TRBJ2-3, with D possibly matching TRBD2 (6 bases). Germline lookup yields CDR1 SGDLS and CDR2 YYNGEE. The V and J ends lost 2 bases and 2 bases respectively, with 9 bases between them. The CDR3 runs 14 residues. CDR3 sequence reads: CASSVRGNTDTQYF. For the CDR3, the DNA is TGTGCCAGCAGCGTTCGGGGGAACACAGATACGCAGTATTTT.

The rearrangement links TRBV13 to TRBJ2-1, with TRBD2 identical over 14 bases. V was pared by 9 bases and J by 3 bases, with 7 bases of the junction left unmatched. The germline CDR1 and CDR2 sequences are PRHDT and FYEKMQ (reference sequence). The CDR3 contains 16 residues. CDR3 residues: CASRLAGGFGYNEQFF. In DNA form, the CDR3 reads TGTGCCAGTAGACTAGCGGGAGGGTTTGGCTACAATGAGCAGTTCTTC.

The J gene is TRBJ2-7, the V gene TRBV19; D not certain. The CDR3 sequence is 14 residues long. Trimming shortened V by 4 bases and J by 2 bases, and 12 bases separated the two germline ends. In germline, CDR1 is LNHDA, CDR2 SQIVND (reference sequence). CDR3 residues: CASSNRWPTYEQYF. The CDR3 nucleotides read TGTGCCAGTAGTAACCGCTGGCCGACCTACGAGCAGTACTTC.

The rearrangement links TRBV18 to TRBJ1-2; a weak D match, TRBD1 (5 bases). This CDR3 comprises 15 residues. The germline gives CDR1 KGHSH, CDR2 LQKENI. Trimming took off 2 bases at V and 0 bases at J, with 10 bases between the two ends. CDR3 residues: CASSPSRTSNYGYTF. CDR3 sequence (DNA): TGTGCCAGCTCACCAAGCAGGACATCTAACTATGGCTACACCTTC.

For this clone: Other DNA variants within this sample encode the same CDR3. The CDR3 protein is CASSRLAGGTYEQYF. DNA of the CDR3: TGTGCCAGCAGCAGACTAGCGGGGGGCACCTACGAGCAGTACTTC. The rearrangement uses TRBV28 and TRBJ2-7, with 13 bases fitting TRBD2. J lost 2 bases, V lost 6 bases, and 4 bases had no gene match. The length of the CDR3 is 15 residues. Looked up from germline, CDR1 is MDHEN and CDR2 is SYDVKM.

This chain joins TRBV9 and TRBJ1-2; no clear D gene. Trimming stripped 2 bases from V and 7 bases from J, with 12 bases between. The germline V gene encodes CDR1 SGDLS and CDR2 YYNGEE. This CDR3 region has 13 residues. As DNA, the CDR3 is TGTGCCAGCAGCGTGGGCGGGAGCCCTGGCTACACCTTC. This codes for CASSVGGSPGYTF.

The chain combines TRBV6-2 or TRBV6-3 with TRBJ2-1, with a weak D call TRBD1 (5 bases). CDR3 length: 13 amino acids. Looked up from germline, CDR1 is MNHEY and CDR2 is SVGEGT. The V gene lost 4 bases and the J gene lost 5 bases, with 9 bases spanning the gap. CDR3 in amino acids: CASSSQAHNEQFF. Written as DNA, the CDR3 is TGTGCCAGCAGTTCACAGGCCCACAATGAGCAGTTCTTC.

This chain uses TRBV24-1 with TRBJ2-7, with D perhaps TRBD2 (7 bases). This CDR3 spans 11 amino acids. The V end was cut by 6 bases, the J end by 7 bases, with 9 bases between. Germline CDR1 KGHDR, CDR2 SFDVKD. CDR3 sequence (DNA): TGTGCCACCAGTAGCGGGACAGAGCAGTACTTC. Translating gives CATSSGTEQYF.

As for this clone: Other DNA sequences of this sample code for an identical CDR3. The rearrangement joins TRBV15 to TRBJ1-1; 8 bases line up with TRBD1. Germline-derived CDR1 and CDR2 are LNHNV and YYDKDF (reference sequence). The CDR3 contains 15 residues. After removal of 9 bases from V and 0 bases from J, the junction contained 9 bases not matched to a gene. The CDR3 DNA follows: TGTGCCACAGCGGACAGGGCCCTTTTGAACACTGAAGCTTTCTTT. Its translation is CATADRALLNTEAFF.

V and J are TRBV2 and TRBJ1-6; D is perhaps TRBD1 (5 bases). The CDR3 extends over 14 amino acids. The germline V gene encodes CDR1 SNHLY and CDR2 FYNNEI. V lost 5 bases, J lost 10 bases, and 15 bases lay in between. CDR3 region: CASSPREVKSPLHF. CDR3 DNA sequence: TGTGCCAGCAGTCCCAGGGAGGTGAAGTCACCCCTCCACTTT.

The V gene is TRBV19, the J gene TRBJ2-7, with 9 bases fitting TRBD1. V was pared by 5 bases and J by 7 bases, with 9 bases of the junction left unmatched. The CDR3 runs 14 residues. Germline CDR1 is LNHDA and CDR2 is SQIVND (reference sequence). DNA for the CDR3: TGTGCCAGTAGTTTTGGGACAGGGACGAGGGAGCAGTACTTC. Its translation: CASSFGTGTREQYF. The full variable domain, its missing parts supplied by reference TRBV19 and TRBJ2-7, is DGGITQSPKYLFRKEGQNVTLSCEQNLNHDAMYWYRQDPGQGLRLIYYSQIVNDFQKGDIAEGYSVSREKKESFPLTVTSAQKNPTAFYLCASSFGTGTREQYFGPGTRLTVT.

The chain has TRBV28 and TRBJ1-6; D is uncertain. This CDR3 spans 16 amino acids. CDR1 and CDR2 from the germline V gene are MDHEN and SYDVKM. Trimming took 7 bases from V and 0 from J, leaving 13 bases between them. For the CDR3, the DNA is TGTGCCAGCAAGCTCACAGCTTCCTCCTATAATTCACCCCTCCACTTT. This encodes CASKLTASSYNSPLHF.

V usage is TRBV5-1 and J usage is TRBJ1-4, with a possible D match to TRBD1 (5 bases). CDR1 is SGHRS and CDR2 is YFSETQ in the germline V gene. The CDR3 is made up of 14 amino acids. V was clipped by 0 bases and J by 8 bases, with 11 bases between them. The CDR3 bases are TGCGCCAGCAGCTTGGGGACGGAGGGGGAAAAACTGTTTTTT. It yields the protein CASSLGTEGEKLFF.

The chain carries TRBV2 and TRBJ1-5; no clear D gene. CDR1 is SNHLY and CDR2 is FYNNEI in the germline V gene. V was cut by 3 bases and J by 4 bases, with 16 bases left in between. This CDR3 comprises 16 residues. CDR3 sequence reads: CASSDFQTILNQPQHF. CDR3 sequence (DNA): TGTGCCAGCAGTGATTTTCAGACTATTCTTAATCAGCCCCAGCATTTT.

The chain recombines TRBV29-1 with TRBJ1-4, with 12 bases aligning to TRBD1. The CDR3 has 13 amino acids. Trimming at V came to 7 bases and at J to 14 bases, leaving 11 bases not matched to a gene. Germline V gene lookup returns CDR1 SQVTM and CDR2 ANQGSEA. CDR3 residues: CSAAPGTGGKLFF. CDR3 nucleotides: TGCAGCGCCGCCCCCGGGACAGGGGGCAAGCTGTTTTTT.

The chain carries TRBV5-4 and TRBJ2-3; D is possibly TRBD2 (5 bases). The CDR3 sequence is 15 residues long. V lost 0 bases to trimming and J lost 8 bases, with 16 bases between them. Germline assignment: CDR1 SGHNT and CDR2 YYREEE (reference sequence). CDR3 sequence (DNA): TGTGCCAGCAGCTTGGCCAGCGGAGGCAAATCTACGCAGTATTTT. This encodes CASSLASGGKSTQYF.

The chain has TRBV7-9 and TRBJ1-2; no definite D call. CDR1 is SEHNR, CDR2 FQNEAQ, per germline (reference sequence). The CDR3 has 13 residues. V lost 4 bases and J lost 5, with 11 bases in between. CDR3 sequence: CASSSMVLYGYTF. The DNA for the CDR3 is TGTGCCAGCAGCTCAATGGTGCTATATGGCTACACCTTC.

This clone was found once. The chain carries TRBV3-1 (or the pseudogene TRBV3-2) and TRBJ2-3, with 13 bases matching TRBD2. V trimming: 5 bases; J trimming: 6 bases; junction bases outside the gene matches: 5. Germline V lookup: CDR1 LGHDT, CDR2 YNNKEL (reference sequence). This CDR3 is built from 15 residues. The DNA of the CDR3 is TGTGCCAGCAGCAAGGGGACTAGCGGGATGGATACGCAGTATTTT. Protein sequence: CASSKGTSGMDTQYF.

The count of this clone is one. The DNA of the CDR3 is TGTGCCACCAGCAGCGGGGGGACGGGAAGCTTTCAGCCCCAGCATTTT. This encodes CATSSGGTGSFQPQHF. This chain uses TRBV15 with TRBJ1-5, with D perhaps matching TRBD1 (5 bases). Looked up from germline, CDR1 is LNHNV and CDR2 is YYDKDF (reference sequence). Trimming took 3 bases from V and 6 from J, leaving 18 bases between them. The CDR3 consists of 16 residues. The whole variable domain, remainder taken from reference TRBV15 and TRBJ1-5, is DAMVIQNPRYQVTQFGKPVTLSCSQTLNHNVMYWYQQKSSQAPKLLFHYYDKDFNNEADTPDNFQSRRPNTSFCFLDIRSPGLGDTAMYLCATSSGGTGSFQPQHFGDGTRLSIL.

The chain carries TRBV5-1 and TRBJ1-2; TRBD1 agrees at 11 bases. Germline loops: CDR1 SGHRS, CDR2 YFSETQ. There are 13 residues in the CDR3. V lost 3 bases to trimming and J lost 8 bases; unmatched junction nucleotides: 3. Here the CDR3 reads CASSSGTGGGYTF. In nucleotides, the CDR3 is TGCGCCAGCAGCTCTGGGACAGGGGGAGGCTACACCTTC.

The rearrangement joins TRBV7-9 to TRBJ2-7, with TRBD1 matching over 8 bases. V was pared by 5 bases and J by 2 bases, with 8 bases of the junction left unmatched. Germline CDR1 SEHNR, CDR2 FQNEAQ (reference sequence). The CDR3 has 15 residues. CDR3 residues: CASSANDRGTYEQYF. As DNA, the CDR3 is TGTGCCAGCAGCGCGAACGACAGGGGTACCTACGAGCAGTACTTC.

This chain joins TRBV27 and TRBJ2-6; D is ambiguous. This CDR3 has 16 amino acids. Per the germline V gene, CDR1 is MNHEY and CDR2 is SMNVEV (reference sequence). V was shortened by 1 base and J by 0 bases, with 7 bases between the two germline ends. The CDR3 nucleotides are TGTGCCAGCAGTTTATTAACTGTCTCTGGGGCCAACGTCCTGACTTTC. This gives the protein CASSLLTVSGANVLTF. The variable domain in full, completed from reference TRBV27 and TRBJ2-6, reads EAQVTQNPRYLITVTGKKLTVTCSQNMNHEYMSWYRQDPGLGLRQIYYSMNVEVTDKGDVPEGYKVSRKEKRNFPLILESPSPNQTSLYFCASSLLTVSGANVLTFGAGSRLTVL.